This T cell receptor beta chain stems from a study of T cells in Graves' hyperthyroidism and ophthalmopathy. Looking at the study overall: Peripheral blood was acquired at first diagnosis, ahead of any therapy whatsoever.

It was RNA transcripts that yielded the amplified TCR beta CDR3 regions. The HTBI primer set drove a first-round RT-PCR of the TCR CDR3. One entry per CDR3 protein results from TCRdb running MiXCR on the multiplex PCR reads. The table has some 350,000 distinct CDR3 sequences, about 19% seen once; the top ten hold 3.5% to 4%. This clonotype has ten or more counts. CDR3 length: 13 residues. The V and J ends lost 5 bases and 5 bases respectively, with 12 bases between them. Germline-derived CDR1 and CDR2 are SGHVS and FQNEAQ. The sequencing sample was made of blood. This TCR derives from a young woman with Graves' hyperthyroidism. This chain links TRBV7-8 with TRBJ2-5; D is ambiguous. CDR3 in amino acids: CASSMDLRETQYF. The CDR3 bases are TGTGCCAGCAGCATGGATCTCCGGGAGACCCAGTACTTC. Supplemented by reference TRBV7-8 and TRBJ2-5, the full variable domain reads GAGVSQSPRYKVAKRGQDVALRCDPISGHVSLFWYQQALGQGPEFLTYFQNEAQLDKSGLPSDRFFAERPEGSVSTLKIQRTQQEDSAVYLCASSMDLRETQYFGPGTRLLVL.